This TCR beta chain was identified in a study of blood T cell repertoires in COVID-19. Looking at the study overall: From T cells, B-cell-depleted T cells, or PBMCs came the material, which was cDNA or gDNA.

The authors' processing: Estimates of nucleated cell counts were drawn from the amplification of reference gene primers. TCRdb's copy holds only in-frame clones and misses some; the assay was immunoSEQ multiplex PCR. V, J and clone size are taken as reported in that table, and D and trimming were inferred from the DNA itself. The sample includes some 200,000 clones, 85% to 90% of them seen just once. Seattle's cohort entered during active infection and was followed longitudinally. Per the germline V gene, CDR1 is LNHDA and CDR2 is SQIVND (reference sequence). V was pared by 10 bases and J by 5 bases, with 8 bases of the junction left unmatched. The length of the CDR3 is 13 residues.

The sample taken for sequencing was peripheral blood. The V call is TRBV19, the J call TRBJ2-5; 9 positions agree with TRBD1. This TCR derives from a woman aged 70-85 years with COVID-19, enrolled during active disease. The CDR3 region is CATSQGARETQYF. DNA of the CDR3: TGTGCCACCTCACAGGGGGCTCGGGAGACCCAGTACTTC. The entire variable domain, with the rest obtained from reference TRBV19 and TRBJ2-5, is as follows: DGGITQSPKYLFRKEGQNVTLSCEQNLNHDAMYWYRQDPGQGLRLIYYSQIVNDFQKGDIAEGYSVSREKKESFPLTVTSAQKNPTAFYLCATSQGARETQYFGPGTRLLVL.